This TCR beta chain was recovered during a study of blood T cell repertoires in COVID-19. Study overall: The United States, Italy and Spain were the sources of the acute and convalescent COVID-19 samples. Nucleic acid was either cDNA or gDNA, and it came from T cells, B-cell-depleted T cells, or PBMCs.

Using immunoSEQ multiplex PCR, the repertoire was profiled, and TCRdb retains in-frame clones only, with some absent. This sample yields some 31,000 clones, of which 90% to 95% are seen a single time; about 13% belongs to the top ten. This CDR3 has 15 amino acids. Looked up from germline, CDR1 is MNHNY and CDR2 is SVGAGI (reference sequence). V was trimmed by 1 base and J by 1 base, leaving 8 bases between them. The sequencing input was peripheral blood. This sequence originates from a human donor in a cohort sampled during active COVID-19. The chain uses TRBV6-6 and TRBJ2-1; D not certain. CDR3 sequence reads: CASSYFGASYNEQFF. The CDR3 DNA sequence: TGTGCCAGCAGTTACTTTGGAGCGTCCTACAATGAGCAGTTCTTC.